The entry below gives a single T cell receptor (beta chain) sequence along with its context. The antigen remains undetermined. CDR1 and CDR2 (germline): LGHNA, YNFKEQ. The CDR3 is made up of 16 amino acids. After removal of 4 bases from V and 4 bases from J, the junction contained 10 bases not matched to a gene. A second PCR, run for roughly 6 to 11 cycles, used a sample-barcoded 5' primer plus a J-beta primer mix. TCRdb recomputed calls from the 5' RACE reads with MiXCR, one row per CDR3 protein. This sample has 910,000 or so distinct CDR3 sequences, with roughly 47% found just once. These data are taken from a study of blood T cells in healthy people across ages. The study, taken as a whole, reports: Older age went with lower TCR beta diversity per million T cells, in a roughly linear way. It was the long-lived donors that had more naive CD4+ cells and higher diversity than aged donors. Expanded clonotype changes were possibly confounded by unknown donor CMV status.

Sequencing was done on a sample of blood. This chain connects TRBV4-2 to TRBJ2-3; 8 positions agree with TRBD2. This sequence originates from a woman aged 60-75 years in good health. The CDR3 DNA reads TGTGCCAGCAGCCGAGGTCTAGCGGGTAGGTCAGATACGCAGTATTTT. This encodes CASSRGLAGRSDTQYF.